The rows below give T cell receptor beta chains drawn from one sample of a study of T-cell reconstitution after alpha-beta-depleted transplantation in children. TCRdb itself ran the PCR reads through MiXCR, one entry per CDR3 protein. The top ten clones hold about 5% of a sample with 150,000 to 250,000 distinct CDR3 sequences, around 5.9% of them seen once. Sequencing was performed on PBMCs, taken before TCRalphabeta/CD19-depleted stem cell transplant. All receptors come from a girl under three years old with combined immunodeficiency, due to receive a stem cell transplant. Each CDR3 is given with its conserved first and last residue. Fields, in order: clone size, J gene, CDR3 length, V gene, D gene, CDR3 DNA, CDR3 protein. The D gene is left open where the match is weak. Clone size is stated in some rows and not others, as once, few, many or a class when expanded.

clone_size: NA; j_call: TRBJ2-5; cdr3_length: 14; v_call: TRBV29-1; d_call: NA; cdr3_nt: TGCAGCGCAATTCGATCTAGGTGGCAAGAGACCCAGTACTTC; cdr3_aa: CSAIRSRWQETQYF
clone_size: many; j_call: TRBJ2-7; cdr3_length: 15; v_call: TRBV19; d_call: TRBD1; cdr3_nt: TGTGCCAGTAGCACCGGGACAGGGCTTGTCTACGAGCAGTACTTC; cdr3_aa: CASSTGTGLVYEQYF
clone_size: many; j_call: TRBJ2-7; cdr3_length: 13; v_call: TRBV2; d_call: NA; cdr3_nt: TGTGCCAGCACCTCTAGGACAGCCTACGAGCAGTACTTC; cdr3_aa: CASTSRTAYEQYF
clone_size: few; j_call: TRBJ1-1; cdr3_length: 13; v_call: TRBV27; d_call: NA; cdr3_nt: TGTGCCAGCAGTTTGGGGGGGGACACTGAAGCTTTCTTT; cdr3_aa: CASSLGGDTEAFF
clone_size: many; j_call: TRBJ2-1; cdr3_length: 14; v_call: TRBV29-1; d_call: TRBD1; cdr3_nt: TGCAGCGTCGTAAGGGGACAGGCAAGGTTTGAGCAGTTCTTC; cdr3_aa: CSVVRGQARFEQFF
clone_size: many; j_call: TRBJ1-4; cdr3_length: 16; v_call: TRBV5-1; d_call: NA; cdr3_nt: TGCGCCAGCAGCTTGGGAACAGTTGGGGGAGCTGAAAAACTGTTTTTT; cdr3_aa: CASSLGTVGGAEKLFF
clone_size: many; j_call: TRBJ1-5; cdr3_length: 13; v_call: TRBV6-1; d_call: NA; cdr3_nt: TGTGCCAGCAGTGAGGCCCCGGGACAGCCCCAGCATTTT; cdr3_aa: CASSEAPGQPQHF
clone_size: many; j_call: TRBJ2-1; cdr3_length: 16; v_call: TRBV3-1; d_call: TRBD2; cdr3_nt: TGTGCCAGCAGCCAAGAAGTGTCGGGGGGGCCTGTTGAGCAGTTCTTC; cdr3_aa: CASSQEVSGGPVEQFF
clone_size: NA; j_call: TRBJ2-6; cdr3_length: 17; v_call: TRBV4-1; d_call: NA; cdr3_nt: TGCGCCAGCAGCCTCTTAGGAGGGCCGAGGGGGGCCAACGTCCTGACTTTC; cdr3_aa: CASSLLGGPRGANVLTF
clone_size: many; j_call: TRBJ1-3; cdr3_length: 15; v_call: TRBV6-5; d_call: NA; cdr3_nt: TGTGCCAGCAGGCCAGGTCTCAGCTCTGGAAACACCATATATTTT; cdr3_aa: CASRPGLSSGNTIYF
clone_size: many; j_call: TRBJ2-3; cdr3_length: 14; v_call: TRBV7-7; d_call: NA; cdr3_nt: TGTGCTAGCAGCTTACAGATGGGCACAGATACGCAGTATTTT; cdr3_aa: CASSLQMGTDTQYF
clone_size: few; j_call: TRBJ2-7; cdr3_length: 14; v_call: TRBV4-2; d_call: TRBD1; cdr3_nt: TGTGCCAGCAGCCCCGACAGGGGGCCGTACGAGCAGTACTTC; cdr3_aa: CASSPDRGPYEQYF
clone_size: few; j_call: TRBJ2-7; cdr3_length: 14; v_call: TRBV12-3/TRBV12-4; d_call: NA; cdr3_nt: TGTGCCAGCAGTCCCGCGCCGGGGGCCTACGAGCAGTACTTC; cdr3_aa: CASSPAPGAYEQYF
clone_size: few; j_call: TRBJ2-7; cdr3_length: 16; v_call: TRBV7-9; d_call: TRBD1; cdr3_nt: TGTGCCAGCAGCTATGGACAGGGCTCGGAGTTTTTCGAGCAGTACTTC; cdr3_aa: CASSYGQGSEFFEQYF
clone_size: many; j_call: TRBJ1-3; cdr3_length: 14; v_call: TRBV29-1; d_call: NA; cdr3_nt: TGCAGCGTTGCTTCAGGGAGGGCTGGAAACACCATATATTTT; cdr3_aa: CSVASGRAGNTIYF
clone_size: many; j_call: TRBJ2-1; cdr3_length: 17; v_call: TRBV12-3/TRBV12-4; d_call: NA; cdr3_nt: TGTGCCAGCAGTCCGCGCATGAGCTTCGGGTCCCACAATGAGCAGTTCTTC; cdr3_aa: CASSPRMSFGSHNEQFF
clone_size: many; j_call: TRBJ2-7; cdr3_length: 13; v_call: TRBV12-3/TRBV12-4; d_call: NA; cdr3_nt: TGTGCCAGCAGTTTAGGTGGGGTCTACGAGCAGTACTTC; cdr3_aa: CASSLGGVYEQYF
clone_size: many; j_call: TRBJ2-7; cdr3_length: 16; v_call: TRBV15; d_call: NA; cdr3_nt: TGTGCCACCAGCCCCCGCTGGACATCGCGAACCTACGAGCAGTACTTC; cdr3_aa: CATSPRWTSRTYEQYF
clone_size: NA; j_call: TRBJ2-7; cdr3_length: 15; v_call: TRBV7-2; d_call: NA; cdr3_nt: TGTGCCAGCAGCCCATGGGCAGGGCCCTCCTGGGAGCAGTACTTC; cdr3_aa: CASSPWAGPSWEQYF
clone_size: few; j_call: TRBJ2-1; cdr3_length: 17; v_call: TRBV20-1; d_call: TRBD2; cdr3_nt: TGCAGTGCTAGAGGGTACCTGGAGCGGGATATCGGGAATGAGCAGTTCTTC; cdr3_aa: CSARGYLERDIGNEQFF
clone_size: NA; j_call: TRBJ1-2; cdr3_length: 15; v_call: TRBV7-6; d_call: NA; cdr3_nt: TGTGCCAGCAGCCCTACCGGCGCGAAACCGGGTGGCTACACCTTC; cdr3_aa: CASSPTGAKPGGYTF
clone_size: many; j_call: TRBJ2-7; cdr3_length: 14; v_call: TRBV29-1; d_call: TRBD1; cdr3_nt: TGCAGCGTAAGGGGGACAGGGAGGATCTACGAGCAGTACTTC; cdr3_aa: CSVRGTGRIYEQYF
clone_size: few; j_call: TRBJ2-1; cdr3_length: 15; v_call: TRBV6-2/TRBV6-3; d_call: NA; cdr3_nt: TGTGCCAGCACCTTTACAGTAGCTTCCTACAATGAGCAGTTCTTC; cdr3_aa: CASTFTVASYNEQFF
clone_size: NA; j_call: TRBJ1-1; cdr3_length: 15; v_call: TRBV20-1; d_call: NA; cdr3_nt: TGCAGTGCTAGAGATCAGGAGGGGATGAACACTGAAGCTTTCTTT; cdr3_aa: CSARDQEGMNTEAFF
clone_size: many; j_call: TRBJ1-5; cdr3_length: 16; v_call: TRBV15; d_call: NA; cdr3_nt: TGTGCCACCAGCAGCAAGTCACAGGGATACCATCAGCCCCAGCATTTT; cdr3_aa: CATSSKSQGYHQPQHF
clone_size: many; j_call: TRBJ1-2; cdr3_length: 14; v_call: TRBV20-1; d_call: NA; cdr3_nt: TGCAGTGCTAGAGATTGGCAGGCGTCCTATGGCTACACCTTC; cdr3_aa: CSARDWQASYGYTF
clone_size: many; j_call: TRBJ1-3; cdr3_length: 12; v_call: TRBV20-1; d_call: NA; cdr3_nt: TGCAGTGCCCAAATCTCTGGAAACACCATATATTTT; cdr3_aa: CSAQISGNTIYF
clone_size: many; j_call: TRBJ2-1; cdr3_length: 11; v_call: TRBV24-1; d_call: NA; cdr3_nt: TGTGCCACCAGTGAGCTCAATGAGCAGTTCTTC; cdr3_aa: CATSELNEQFF
clone_size: many; j_call: TRBJ2-3; cdr3_length: 18; v_call: TRBV5-1; d_call: TRBD2; cdr3_nt: TGCGCCAGCAGCCCTATAGCGGGAGGAACTTTGGGCACAGATACGCAGTATTTT; cdr3_aa: CASSPIAGGTLGTDTQYF
clone_size: many; j_call: TRBJ2-3; cdr3_length: 13; v_call: TRBV7-2; d_call: NA; cdr3_nt: TGTGCCAGCAGCTTAGTACAAACAGATACGCAGTATTTT; cdr3_aa: CASSLVQTDTQYF
clone_size: few; j_call: TRBJ2-7; cdr3_length: 14; v_call: TRBV4-2; d_call: TRBD2; cdr3_nt: TGTGCCAGCAGCCAGACGGGACTAGCCGGCGAGCAGTACTTC; cdr3_aa: CASSQTGLAGEQYF
clone_size: many; j_call: TRBJ2-7; cdr3_length: 16; v_call: TRBV12-3/TRBV12-4; d_call: TRBD2; cdr3_nt: TGTGCCAGCAGTCCCCCGGGGAGGGAGGACTTCTACGAGCAGTACTTC; cdr3_aa: CASSPPGREDFYEQYF
clone_size: many; j_call: TRBJ2-3; cdr3_length: 12; v_call: TRBV12-3/TRBV12-4; d_call: TRBD2; cdr3_nt: TGTGCCAGCGATAGCGGGGGGGATACGCAGTATTTT; cdr3_aa: CASDSGGDTQYF
clone_size: few; j_call: TRBJ2-1; cdr3_length: 18; v_call: TRBV20-1; d_call: TRBD2; cdr3_nt: TGCAGTGCTACCGAATACCTACCGGGGGGTTGGGCCCTCGGTGAGCAGTTCTTC; cdr3_aa: CSATEYLPGGWALGEQFF
clone_size: many; j_call: TRBJ2-7; cdr3_length: 15; v_call: TRBV2; d_call: TRBD2; cdr3_nt: TGTGCCAGCAGTGAACTAGCGGGTACACCCTACGAGCAGTACTTC; cdr3_aa: CASSELAGTPYEQYF
clone_size: many; j_call: TRBJ2-1; cdr3_length: 16; v_call: TRBV4-3; d_call: TRBD2; cdr3_nt: TGCGCCAGCAGCCACGCGCTAGCGGGAGGACCGAATGAGCAGTTCTTC; cdr3_aa: CASSHALAGGPNEQFF
clone_size: many; j_call: TRBJ2-5; cdr3_length: 18; v_call: TRBV4-1; d_call: TRBD2; cdr3_nt: TGCGCCAGCAGCCAAGATCCTTATGCTAGCGGGATTGTGGAGACCCAGTACTTC; cdr3_aa: CASSQDPYASGIVETQYF
clone_size: many; j_call: TRBJ2-3; cdr3_length: 16; v_call: TRBV7-2; d_call: NA; cdr3_nt: TGTGCCAGCAGCTTAAATGGCGGCGTTAGCACAGATACGCAGTATTTT; cdr3_aa: CASSLNGGVSTDTQYF
clone_size: many; j_call: TRBJ1-5; cdr3_length: 15; v_call: TRBV4-2; d_call: NA; cdr3_nt: TGTGCCAGCAGCGAAGCGCAGGGGCGCAATCAGCCCCAGCATTTT; cdr3_aa: CASSEAQGRNQPQHF
clone_size: many; j_call: TRBJ2-1; cdr3_length: 15; v_call: TRBV28; d_call: TRBD2; cdr3_nt: TGTGCCAGCAGCCCTAGCGGGAGGGGATACAATGAGCAGTTCTTC; cdr3_aa: CASSPSGRGYNEQFF
clone_size: few; j_call: TRBJ2-1; cdr3_length: 15; v_call: TRBV28; d_call: TRBD2; cdr3_nt: TGTGCCAGCACCCTCTGGGGACTAGCGGGAGTTGAGCAGTTCTTC; cdr3_aa: CASTLWGLAGVEQFF
clone_size: many; j_call: TRBJ2-1; cdr3_length: 15; v_call: TRBV27; d_call: TRBD2; cdr3_nt: TGTGCCAGCAGTTTCGGACTAGCGAGGTACAATGAGCAGTTCTTC; cdr3_aa: CASSFGLARYNEQFF
clone_size: many; j_call: TRBJ2-1; cdr3_length: 15; v_call: TRBV11-2; d_call: NA; cdr3_nt: TGTGCCAGCAGCGTGGGATGGCTCTCCTACAATGAGCAGTTCTTC; cdr3_aa: CASSVGWLSYNEQFF
clone_size: many; j_call: TRBJ2-7; cdr3_length: 14; v_call: TRBV29-1; d_call: TRBD1; cdr3_nt: TGCAGCGTTCTAATGGGGACAGGGGTTGAGGAGCAGTACTTC; cdr3_aa: CSVLMGTGVEEQYF
clone_size: many; j_call: TRBJ2-7; cdr3_length: 12; v_call: TRBV3-1; d_call: NA; cdr3_nt: TGTGCCAGCAGCCCGAACTACTACGAGCAGTACTTC; cdr3_aa: CASSPNYYEQYF
clone_size: many; j_call: TRBJ1-1; cdr3_length: 12; v_call: TRBV6-5; d_call: NA; cdr3_nt: TGTGCCAGCGGCCTCCTGAACACTGAAGCTTTCTTT; cdr3_aa: CASGLLNTEAFF
clone_size: few; j_call: TRBJ2-7; cdr3_length: 16; v_call: TRBV20-1; d_call: TRBD2; cdr3_nt: TGCAGTGCCAAAAGACTAGCGGGCCTACCAACCTACGAGCAGTACTTC; cdr3_aa: CSAKRLAGLPTYEQYF
clone_size: many; j_call: TRBJ2-1; cdr3_length: 16; v_call: TRBV2; d_call: TRBD2; cdr3_nt: TGTGCCAGCGGCGCCTATTCGCGGGGGGGACTCAATGAGCAGTTCTTC; cdr3_aa: CASGAYSRGGLNEQFF
clone_size: many; j_call: TRBJ2-7; cdr3_length: 16; v_call: TRBV4-2; d_call: TRBD1; cdr3_nt: TGTGCCAGCAGCCAAGATGAGGGGACAGGGGGCTACGAGCAGTACTTC; cdr3_aa: CASSQDEGTGGYEQYF
clone_size: many; j_call: TRBJ2-3; cdr3_length: 13; v_call: TRBV5-5; d_call: NA; cdr3_nt: TGTGCCAGCAGCTCCCCTGGTAGCGAAACGCAGTATTTT; cdr3_aa: CASSSPGSETQYF
clone_size: NA; j_call: TRBJ1-5; cdr3_length: 13; v_call: TRBV12-3/TRBV12-4; d_call: NA; cdr3_nt: TGTGCCAGCAAGACCGACACCGGAGGGCCCCAGCATTTT; cdr3_aa: CASKTDTGGPQHF
clone_size: many; j_call: TRBJ2-1; cdr3_length: 15; v_call: TRBV10-3; d_call: TRBD1; cdr3_nt: TGTGCCATCACCACCGGGACAGGGGATTACAATGAGCAGTTCTTC; cdr3_aa: CAITTGTGDYNEQFF